The rows below give T cell receptor beta chains drawn from one sample of a study of T-cell memory formation after mild COVID-19. TCRdb itself ran the 5' RACE reads through MiXCR, one entry per CDR3 protein. The data show hundreds of thousands of distinct CDR3 sequences, about 20% seen once. Sequenced sample: PBMCs or a T cell subset sorted from them (not recorded which). The receptors derive from an adult woman who had mild COVID-19 (a few samples of this study predate the infection). Cell type and time point are not known. Each CDR3 is given with its conserved first and last residue. The order of the fields is J gene, clone size, V gene, D gene, CDR3 protein, CDR3 DNA. D genes are given only for firm matches. Only some rows state a clone size, as once, few, many or a class for expanded clones.

TRBJ2-1	NA	TRBV9	NA	CASSVDGGGSNEQFF	TGTGCCAGCAGCGTAGACGGCGGAGGGTCCAATGAGCAGTTCTTC
TRBJ2-3	few	TRBV29-1	NA	CSDSRGFTDTQYF	TGCAGCGACTCGAGGGGCTTCACAGATACGCAGTATTTT
TRBJ2-7	few	TRBV6-2/TRBV6-3	NA	CASSTSSKQYF	TGTGCCAGCAGTACCTCCTCGAAGCAGTACTTC
TRBJ1-2	many	TRBV12-3/TRBV12-4	TRBD1	CASSRFTGGENYGYTF	TGTGCCAGCAGTCGGTTTACAGGGGGAGAAAACTATGGCTACACCTTC
TRBJ1-2	NA	TRBV2	NA	CASSEAGWRRNGYTF	TGTGCCAGCAGTGAAGCAGGGTGGAGAAGGAATGGCTACACCTTC
TRBJ2-7	NA	TRBV7-9	NA	CASSLFAYEQYF	TGTGCCAGCAGCCTGTTCGCCTACGAGCAGTACTTC
TRBJ1-1	NA	TRBV7-6	TRBD1	CASSSTGGPNTEAFF	TGTGCCAGCAGCTCTACAGGGGGCCCGAACACTGAAGCTTTCTTT
TRBJ1-1	NA	TRBV4-2	NA	CASSQRRGNTEAFF	TGTGCCAGCAGCCAAAGGAGGGGGAACACTGAAGCTTTCTTT
TRBJ2-7	NA	TRBV7-6	NA	CASSSDHYEQYF	TGTGCCAGCAGCTCCGACCACTACGAGCAGTACTTC
TRBJ2-1	NA	TRBV7-6	TRBD1	CASSLGTGALDEQFF	TGTGCCAGCAGCTTAGGGACAGGGGCATTGGATGAGCAGTTCTTC
TRBJ2-3	NA	TRBV27	TRBD1	CASSLTRTGGTDTQYF	TGTGCCAGCAGTTTGACCAGGACAGGGGGGACAGATACGCAGTATTTT
TRBJ2-3	many	TRBV5-4	NA	CASSLGTYPDTQYF	TGTGCCAGCAGCTTGGGCACTTACCCAGATACGCAGTATTTT
TRBJ2-3	NA	TRBV30	NA	CAWGTTTQYF	TGTGCCTGGGGGACAACCACGCAGTATTTT
TRBJ2-1	once	TRBV7-9	TRBD2	CASSVTSGIYNEQFF	TGTGCCAGCAGCGTGACTAGCGGAATATACAATGAGCAGTTCTTC
TRBJ1-4	NA	TRBV7-9	NA	CASSQENEKLFF	TGTGCCAGCAGTCAGGAGAATGAAAAACTGTTTTTT
TRBJ2-6	NA	TRBV4-1	NA	CASSQVGASGANVLTF	TGCGCCAGCAGCCAAGTAGGGGCGTCAGGGGCCAACGTCCTGACTTTC
TRBJ2-2	few	TRBV5-5	NA	CASSLDRTAPMNTGELFF	TGTGCCAGCAGCTTGGATAGGACAGCCCCCATGAACACCGGGGAGCTGTTTTTT
TRBJ2-7	few	TRBV3-1	TRBD1	CASSPRDRASYEQYF	TGTGCCAGCAGCCCCCGGGACAGGGCTTCCTACGAGCAGTACTTC
TRBJ2-5	NA	TRBV12-3/TRBV12-4	NA	CASSSRTVLQETQYF	TGTGCCAGCAGTTCCCGGACGGTCCTCCAAGAGACCCAGTACTTC
TRBJ2-1	NA	TRBV11-3	NA	CASSLSGEGYNEQFF	TGTGCCAGCAGCCTTAGCGGTGAGGGGTACAATGAGCAGTTCTTC
TRBJ1-5	few	TRBV6-5	NA	CASSPTGILINQPQHF	TGTGCCAGCAGTCCCACAGGGATCCTCATCAATCAGCCCCAGCATTTT
TRBJ2-1	many	TRBV7-9	TRBD2	CASSSGTSLYNEQFF	TGTGCCAGCAGCTCCGGGACTAGTTTGTACAATGAGCAGTTCTTC
TRBJ1-1	NA	TRBV6-4	TRBD1	CASSPSDRPQAEAFF	TGTGCCAGCAGCCCTTCGGACAGGCCGCAAGCTGAAGCTTTCTTT
TRBJ1-5	NA	TRBV6-5	TRBD1	CASITHCAGQGVRSSNQPQHF	TGTGCCAGCATCACTCACTGCGCGGGACAGGGGGTTCGTAGTAGCAATCAGCCCCAGCATTTT
TRBJ1-5	few	TRBV15	NA	CATSRDRGGGQPQHF	TGTGCCACCAGCAGAGATCGGGGGGGCGGTCAGCCCCAGCATTTT
TRBJ2-3	NA	TRBV4-1	TRBD2	CASSQAWISAGGTDTQYF	TGCGCCAGCAGCCAAGCCTGGATCTCCGCGGGGGGGACAGATACGCAGTATTTT
TRBJ2-1	few	TRBV20-1	NA	CSGSDGSSYNEQFF	TGCAGTGGCTCGGACGGAAGCTCCTACAATGAGCAGTTCTTC
TRBJ2-1	NA	TRBV7-6	NA	CASSLAGTSNNEQFF	TGTGCCAGCAGCTTAGCCGGGACGTCTAACAATGAGCAGTTCTTC
TRBJ1-1	NA	TRBV7-9	NA	CASSRQDTEAFF	TGTGCCAGCAGCCGACAGGACACTGAAGCTTTCTTT
TRBJ1-5	NA	TRBV12-3/TRBV12-4	NA	CATQWGTQPQHF	TGTGCCACCCAGTGGGGGACTCAGCCCCAGCATTTT
TRBJ2-3	few	TRBV27	NA	CASRARGYSTDTQYF	TGTGCCAGCAGAGCGCGCGGGTATAGCACAGATACGCAGTATTTT
TRBJ2-1	few	TRBV7-2	NA	CASSLFYGSYNEQFF	TGTGCCAGCAGCCTATTCTACGGGTCCTACAATGAGCAGTTCTTC
TRBJ1-1	NA	TRBV13	NA	CASGGEPDSEAFF	TGTGCCAGCGGCGGAGAACCGGACAGTGAAGCTTTCTTT
TRBJ2-2	few	TRBV7-2	TRBD2	CASSLGLAGAHTGELFF	TGTGCCAGCAGCTTAGGGTTAGCGGGGGCCCACACCGGGGAGCTGTTTTTT
TRBJ2-7	NA	TRBV29-1	NA	CSVRRDSEQYF	TGCAGCGTCAGAAGGGACTCCGAGCAGTACTTC
TRBJ1-5	few	TRBV20-1	TRBD1	CSARDQGGGTGSQHF	TGCAGTGCTAGAGACCAGGGAGGGGGCACTGGGTCCCAGCATTTT
TRBJ2-1	few	TRBV24-1	TRBD2	CATSDPSLTSATYNEQFF	TGTGCCACCAGTGATCCCTCTCTAACTAGCGCGACCTACAATGAGCAGTTCTTC
TRBJ1-2	few	TRBV5-1	NA	CASSLARAYGYTF	TGCGCCAGCAGCTTGGCTAGAGCCTATGGCTACACCTTC
TRBJ2-1	many	TRBV7-9	NA	CASSGGAVTYNEQFF	TGTGCCAGCAGCGGAGGGGCGGTAACCTACAATGAGCAGTTCTTC
TRBJ1-1	many	TRBV12-3/TRBV12-4	NA	CASSLQGLNTEAFF	TGTGCCAGCAGTTTGCAAGGATTGAACACTGAAGCTTTCTTT
TRBJ1-3	few	TRBV24-1	NA	CATSDEGHAGNTIYF	TGTGCCACCAGTGATGAGGGTCATGCTGGAAACACCATATATTTT
TRBJ1-2	NA	TRBV19	NA	CASSIGTPYGYTF	TGTGCCAGTAGTATAGGTACACCCTATGGCTACACCTTC
TRBJ2-7	NA	TRBV6-2/TRBV6-3	NA	CASSYSNLAIGGYEQYF	TGTGCCAGCAGTTACTCGAATCTAGCGATCGGGGGCTACGAGCAGTACTTC
TRBJ2-5	NA	TRBV19	NA	CASSPQDQETQYF	TGTGCCAGTAGTCCACAGGATCAAGAGACCCAGTACTTC
TRBJ1-4	few	TRBV4-2	NA	CASSQDTDGFNEKLFF	TGTGCCAGCAGCCAAGATACCGACGGATTTAATGAAAAACTGTTTTTT
TRBJ2-1	NA	TRBV21-1	NA	CASSNFYSGRANEQFF	TGTGCCAGCAGCAATTTCTATAGCGGGAGGGCAAATGAGCAGTTCTTC
TRBJ2-7	NA	TRBV5-1	NA	CASRETYEQYF	TGCGCCAGCAGGGAGACCTACGAGCAGTACTTC
TRBJ1-5	NA	TRBV24-1	TRBD1	CATSGGQGDQPQHF	TGTGCCACCAGTGGGGGACAGGGTGATCAGCCCCAGCATTTT
TRBJ2-1	NA	TRBV7-2	NA	CASSLFTRQYNEQFF	TGTGCCAGCAGCTTATTTACTAGACAGTACAATGAGCAGTTCTTC
TRBJ2-3	many	TRBV7-6	TRBD1	CASSLVAGGADTQYF	TGTGCCAGCAGCTTAGTAGCAGGGGGCGCAGATACGCAGTATTTT
TRBJ1-4	NA	TRBV7-9	TRBD1	CASSSDRGEEKLFF	TGTGCCAGCAGCTCGGACAGGGGGGAAGAGAAACTGTTTTTT
TRBJ1-2	few	TRBV6-5	NA	CASSYSMGSYGYTF	TGTGCCAGCAGTTACTCGATGGGATCCTATGGCTACACCTTC
TRBJ2-3	NA	TRBV12-3/TRBV12-4	NA	CASSRVSRDTQYF	TGTGCCAGCAGCCGGGTCTCGAGGGATACGCAGTATTTT
TRBJ2-2	NA	TRBV27	TRBD1	CASSLGTVVTGELFF	TGTGCCAGCAGTTTGGGGACAGTGGTCACCGGGGAGCTGTTTTTT